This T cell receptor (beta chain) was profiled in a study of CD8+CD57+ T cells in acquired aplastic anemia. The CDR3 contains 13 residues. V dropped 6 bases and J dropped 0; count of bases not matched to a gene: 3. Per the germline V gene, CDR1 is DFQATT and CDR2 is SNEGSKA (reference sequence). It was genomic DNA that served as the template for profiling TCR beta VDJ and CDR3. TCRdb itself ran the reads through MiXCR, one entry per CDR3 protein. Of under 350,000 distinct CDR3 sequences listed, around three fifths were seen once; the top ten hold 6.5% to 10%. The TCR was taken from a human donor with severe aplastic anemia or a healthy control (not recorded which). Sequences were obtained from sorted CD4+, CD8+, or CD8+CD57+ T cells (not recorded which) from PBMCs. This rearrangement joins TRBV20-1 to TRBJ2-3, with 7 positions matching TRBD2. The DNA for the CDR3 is TGCAGTGCCAATAGCGGGAGCACAGATACGCAGTATTTT. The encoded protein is CSANSGSTDTQYF.